One sample yielded the 23 T cell receptor beta chains listed below, sequenced in a study of T cell clonotyping in hematopoietic cell transplantation. Time point here: recipient sample about 28 days before transplant, after cytoreduction. The assay was immunoSEQ multiplex PCR, and TCRdb's table has in-frame clones only and misses some. This table holds 50,000 or so clones, roughly four fifths found once. The sequences come from peripheral blood mononuclear cells, collected before stem cell transplant. The receptors shown here come from a man aged 55 to 69 with myelodysplastic syndrome. Some clones in this sample may be carry-over from other donors' samples.

This chain joins TRBV5-6 and TRBJ2-2, with 9 bases aligning to TRBD1. This CDR3 region has 16 residues. Trimming took 4 bases from V and 3 from J; bases not matched to a gene: 7. Germline V gene lookup returns CDR1 SGHDT and CDR2 YYEEEE. CDR3 amino acids: CASSPGTGMDTGELFF. CDR3 coding DNA: TGTGCCAGCAGCCCCGGGACAGGGATGGACACCGGGGAGCTGTTTTTT.

The V and J genes are TRBV9 and TRBJ2-1, with a possible D match to TRBD1 (7 bases). V lost 0 bases and J lost 6, with 10 bases in between. The CDR3 totals 14 residues. The germline V gene encodes CDR1 SGDLS and CDR2 YYNGEE. The chain's CDR3 is CASSVEQGGNEQFF. Written as DNA, the CDR3 is TGTGCCAGCAGCGTAGAGCAGGGGGGCAATGAGCAGTTCTTC.

The rearrangement uses TRBV18 and TRBJ1-5; the D is unclear. Trimming pared 5 bases from V and 4 bases from J, leaving 9 bases between. Germline CDR1 is KGHSH and CDR2 is LQKENI. The CDR3 sequence is 13 residues long. The CDR3 reads CASSSGENQPQHF. The CDR3 DNA is TGTGCCAGCTCATCGGGCGAAAATCAGCCCCAGCATTTT.

In nucleotides, the CDR3 is TGTGCCAGTAGCCTGGGGCCCTACTATGGCTACACCTTC. Its translation: CASSLGPYYGYTF. The chain couples TRBV19 to TRBJ1-2; possible D gene TRBD1, 5 bases. The CDR3 contains 13 residues. Germline assignment: CDR1 LNHDA and CDR2 SQIVND (reference sequence). V lost 6 bases, J lost 3 bases, and 11 bases lay in between.

The rearrangement links TRBV11-2 to TRBJ2-3; D is unclear. Germline CDR1 reads SGHAT; CDR2 reads FQNNGV. CDR3 length equals 13 residues. Trimming pared 2 bases from V and 3 bases from J, leaving 6 bases between. CDR3 DNA sequence: TGTGCCAGCAGCTTATACACGACAGATACGCAGTATTTT. Amino acid sequence: CASSLYTTDTQYF. Drawing the rest from reference TRBV11-2 and TRBJ2-3, the complete variable domain is EAGVAQSPRYKIIEKRQSVAFWCNPISGHATLYWYQQILGQGPKLLIQFQNNGVVDDSQLPKDRFSAERLKGVDSTLKIQPAKLEDSAVYLCASSLYTTDTQYFGPGTRLTVL.

V and J are TRBV7-2 and TRBJ1-2; possibly TRBD1 for D (5 bases). V lost 8 bases, J lost 5 bases, and 15 bases lay in between. Germline CDR1 SGHTA, CDR2 FQGNSA. The CDR3 has 13 amino acids. CDR3 protein: CASSGPGEYGYTF. DNA for the CDR3: TGTGCCAGCTCCGGCCCGGGGGAGTATGGCTACACCTTC.

The genes are TRBV29-1 and TRBJ2-7, with 10 bases that match TRBD2. Unmatched junction bases numbered 13, after V lost 7 bases and J lost 7 bases. The germline V gene has CDR1 SQVTM and CDR2 ANQGSEA. The length of the CDR3 is 14 residues. The CDR3, as DNA: TGCAGCGCCCTACATACTAGCGGGGTCGGGGAGCAGTACTTC. This codes for CSALHTSGVGEQYF.

V and J are TRBV4-3 and TRBJ2-2; D could derive from TRBD1 or TRBD2 (5 bases each). V was pared by 5 bases and J by 0 bases, with 13 bases between. CDR1 LGHNA and CDR2 YSLEER come from the germline V gene. This CDR3 contains 16 residues. CDR3 sequence (DNA): TGCGCCAGCAGCGAAATGGGGGTATCGAACACCGGGGAGCTGTTTTTT. It specifies CASSEMGVSNTGELFF.

The chain recombines TRBV25-1 with TRBJ2-1; D not resolved. The CDR3 sequence is 11 residues long. The V and J ends lost 9 bases and 3 bases respectively, with 6 bases between them. The germline gives CDR1 MGHDK, CDR2 SYGVNS. For the CDR3, the DNA is TGTGCCAGTACGGGCTACAATGAGCAGTTCTTC. Translating gives CASTGYNEQFF.

DNA for the CDR3: TGTGCCAGCAGCTTACAGCGGGTGGGCACTGAAGCTTTCTTT. This sequence encodes CASSLQRVGTEAFF. V gene TRBV7-2 combines with J gene TRBJ1-1; unclear D gene. Trimming shortened V by 2 bases and J by 4 bases, and 11 bases separated the two germline ends. The CDR3 length is 14 residues. CDR1 and CDR2 from the germline V gene are SGHTA and FQGNSA.

This clone came up once. This sequence joins TRBV20-1 and TRBJ2-7; no reliable D call. Germline CDR1 and CDR2: DFQATT and SNEGSKA (reference sequence). Trimming removed 3 bases from V and 5 bases from J, with 8 bases in between. The CDR3 runs to 11 residues. The CDR3 loop reads CSASRLNEQYF. The CDR3 DNA is TGCAGTGCTAGTCGGCTAAACGAGCAGTACTTC.

J is TRBJ1-3 and V is TRBV6-5; D gene ambiguous. CDR3 size: 13 residues. The V end was cut by 0 bases, the J end by 3 bases, with 3 bases between. Germline CDR1 MNHEY, CDR2 SVGAGI. DNA for the CDR3: TGTGCCAGCAGTTACTCGGATGGAAACACCATATATTTT. The encoded protein is CASSYSDGNTIYF.

The chain couples TRBV4-2 to TRBJ1-2; D gene uncertain. The CDR3 covers 14 residues. V was cut by 0 bases and J by 3 bases, with 8 bases left in between. The germline gives CDR1 LGHNA, CDR2 YNFKEQ. Written as DNA, the CDR3 is TGTGCCAGCAGCCAAGAACGAGCGTACTATGGCTACACCTTC. Translating it yields CASSQERAYYGYTF.

This sequence joins TRBV9 and TRBJ1-2; 12 bases map to TRBD1. Looked up from germline, CDR1 is SGDLS and CDR2 is YYNGEE. The CDR3 consists of 15 residues. V trimming: 4 bases; J trimming: 8 bases; junction bases outside the gene matches: 9. The CDR3 DNA is TGTGCCAGCAGCAACCCGGGACAGGGGGCCCTCGGCTACACCTTC. Translating gives CASSNPGQGALGYTF.

The chain links TRBV6-1 to TRBJ1-2, with D possibly matching TRBD1 (6 bases). CDR1 and CDR2 from the germline V gene are MNHNS and SASEGT. Trimming pared 2 bases from V and 7 bases from J, leaving 11 bases between. CDR3 size: 13 residues. Written as DNA, the CDR3 is TGTGCCAGCAGTGAATCCGGGGGGCCTGGCTACACCTTC. Translating gives CASSESGGPGYTF.

V is TRBV2 and J is TRBJ2-1; 12 bases align to TRBD2. The CDR3 runs 14 residues. V lost 6 bases, J lost 4 bases, and 1 base stayed unmatched. Per germline, CDR1 SNHLY and CDR2 FYNNEI. CDR3 nucleotide sequence: TGTGCCAGCAGGGGACTAGCGGGTTACAATGAGCAGTTCTTC. As protein: CASRGLAGYNEQFF.

This chain links TRBV6-5 with TRBJ1-1; the match to TRBD1 covers 10 bases. Germline CDR1 MNHEY, CDR2 SVGAGI. J was trimmed by 6 bases and V by 4 bases; bases with no gene match: 2. The CDR3 runs 13 residues. The CDR3 here is CASSWTGGAEAFF. CDR3 bases: TGTGCCAGCAGTTGGACAGGGGGTGCTGAAGCTTTCTTT.

The chain has TRBV5-4 and TRBJ2-5; D might be TRBD2 (5 bases). V was cut by 1 base and J by 5 bases, with 12 bases left in between. The CDR3 is 14 amino acids. From germline, CDR1 is SGHNT and CDR2 YYREEE (reference sequence). The CDR3 bases are TGTGCCAGCAGCTTGTCCGAGGGCCGGGAGACCCAGTACTTC. Translated: CASSLSEGRETQYF.

This chain uses TRBV19 with TRBJ2-1; D is perhaps TRBD2 (5 bases). Germline CDR1 and CDR2: LNHDA and SQIVND (reference sequence). Trimming took 6 bases from V and 2 from J, leaving 14 bases between them. This CDR3 region has 15 residues. The DNA of the CDR3 is TGTGCCAGTAGCGAGGGCAGTATCGCCTACAATGAGCAGTTCTTC. Translating it yields CASSEGSIAYNEQFF.

J is TRBJ2-5 and V is TRBV7-9; D possibly corresponds to TRBD2 (5 bases). V lost 4 bases to trimming and J lost 3 bases, with 12 bases between them. From germline, CDR1 is SEHNR and CDR2 FQNEAQ (reference sequence). This CDR3 is 14 amino acids long. CDR3 amino acids: CASSSLGGEETQYF. The CDR3 DNA reads as TGTGCCAGCAGCTCCCTAGGAGGAGAAGAGACCCAGTACTTC. The whole variable domain, filled in from reference TRBV7-9 and TRBJ2-5, reads DTGVSQNPRHKITKRGQNVTFRCDPISEHNRLYWYRQTLGQGPEFLTYFQNEAQLEKSRLLSDRFSAERPKGSFSTLEIQRTEQGDSAMYLCASSSLGGEETQYFGPGTRLLVL.

This sequence joins TRBV10-2 and TRBJ2-1, with TRBD1 identical over 9 bases. The CDR3 loop spans 12 amino acids. The trim removed 10 bases at V and 8 bases at J, leaving 6 bases unmatched. CDR1 is WSHSY, CDR2 SAAADI, per germline. CDR3 sequence reads: CATWDRAHEQFF. The CDR3 DNA reads TGCGCCACCTGGGACAGGGCCCATGAGCAGTTCTTC.

The chain joins TRBV19 to TRBJ2-1; weak D call: TRBD2 (6 bases). The CDR3 runs to 15 residues. CDR1 is LNHDA and CDR2 is SQIVND in the germline V gene (reference sequence). Trimming shortened V by 4 bases and J by 6 bases, and 16 bases separated the two germline ends. The CDR3 region is CASSNSGLQRNEQFF. The CDR3 DNA is TGTGCCAGTAGTAATTCGGGACTGCAGCGCAATGAGCAGTTCTTC. Full variable domain (outside the CDR3, taken from reference TRBV19 and TRBJ2-1): DGGITQSPKYLFRKEGQNVTLSCEQNLNHDAMYWYRQDPGQGLRLIYYSQIVNDFQKGDIAEGYSVSREKKESFPLTVTSAQKNPTAFYLCASSNSGLQRNEQFFGPGTRLTVL.

J is TRBJ2-7 and V is TRBV6-1; either TRBD1 or TRBD2 may supply D (6 bases each). CDR3 length: 13 residues. Germline loops: CDR1 MNHNS, CDR2 SASEGT. Trimming pared 6 bases from V and 6 bases from J, leaving 15 bases between. The CDR3 loop reads CASRPNKGGEQYF. The CDR3, as DNA: TGTGCCAGCAGGCCAAACAAGGGGGGCGAGCAGTACTTC.